The source of this T cell receptor beta chain is a study of early stage breast cancer tumors. Produced via immunoSEQ multiplex PCR; TCRdb's table is partial and in-frame only. The sample comprises about 36,000 clones, 70% to 85% of which are singletons, and about 6.8% rests with the top ten. V dropped 3 bases and J dropped 1 base, with 11 bases sitting between them. Looked up from germline, CDR1 is SGDLS and CDR2 is YYNGEE. The CDR3 is 14 residues long. This clonotype originated in a person aged 60 to 70 with breast cancer. The specimen sequenced was blood. This sequence joins TRBV9 and TRBJ2-7, with D tentatively TRBD1 (6 bases). The chain's CDR3 is CASSARQASYEQYF. The DNA of the CDR3 is TGTGCCAGCAGCGCGCGACAGGCATCCTACGAGCAGTACTTC.